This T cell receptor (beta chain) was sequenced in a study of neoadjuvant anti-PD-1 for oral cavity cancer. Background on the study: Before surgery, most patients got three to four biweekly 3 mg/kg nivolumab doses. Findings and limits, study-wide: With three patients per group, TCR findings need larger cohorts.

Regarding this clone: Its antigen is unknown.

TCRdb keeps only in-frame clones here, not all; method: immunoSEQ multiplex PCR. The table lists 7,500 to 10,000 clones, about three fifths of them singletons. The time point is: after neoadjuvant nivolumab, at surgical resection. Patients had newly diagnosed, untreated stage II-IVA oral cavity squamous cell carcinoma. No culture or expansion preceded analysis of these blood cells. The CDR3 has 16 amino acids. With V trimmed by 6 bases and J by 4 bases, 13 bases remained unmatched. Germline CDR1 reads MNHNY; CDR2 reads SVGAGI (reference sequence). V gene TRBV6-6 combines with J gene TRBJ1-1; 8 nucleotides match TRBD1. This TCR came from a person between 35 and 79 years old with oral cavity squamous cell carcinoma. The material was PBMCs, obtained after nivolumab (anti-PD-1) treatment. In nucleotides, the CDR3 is TGTGCCAGCAGGTCCGGGACAGGACGACGGAGCACTGAAGCTTTCTTT. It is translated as CASRSGTGRRSTEAFF.